Shown below are 5 T cell receptor beta chains from a single sample sequenced in a study of blood T cell repertoires in COVID-19. Measured with immunoSEQ multiplex PCR; TCRdb has only the in-frame clones, and not every one. Of about 110,000 clones detected, over 55% appear once; the ten largest clones hold roughly 0.86%. The specimen was peripheral blood. These receptors were obtained from a human donor with acute or convalescent COVID-19. The donor label of this sample is uncertain.

The chain has TRBV11-2 and TRBJ2-1; D gene uncertain. Between the trimmed V and J ends, which lost 2 bases and 10 bases, there was a span of 15 bases. The CDR3 is made up of 14 amino acids. Germline V lookup: CDR1 SGHAT, CDR2 FQNNGV. CDR3 protein: CASSLIPRPREQFF. In DNA, the CDR3 is TGTGCCAGCAGCTTAATCCCCCGCCCCAGGGAGCAGTTCTTC.

This chain links TRBV6-2 or TRBV6-3 with TRBJ2-4, with 8 bases aligning to TRBD1. This CDR3 has 14 residues. Losses at the gene ends were 5 bases for V and 6 bases for J; bases not matched to a gene: 6. Per germline, CDR1 MNHEY and CDR2 SVGEGT. The CDR3 bases are TGTGCCAGCAGTCCGACCGGGACAGGAAACATTCAGTACTTC. Translation: CASSPTGTGNIQYF.

The rearrangement joins TRBV30 to TRBJ1-6; D unclear. This CDR3 region has 15 residues. Germline values: CDR1 GTSNPN, CDR2 SVGIG (reference sequence). V shed 4 bases and J shed 0 bases, with 10 bases lying between them. The CDR3: CAWMKLSSYNSPLHF. CDR3 bases: TGTGCCTGGATGAAGCTGAGCTCCTATAATTCACCCCTCCACTTT.

This sequence joins TRBV30 and TRBJ1-5, with D uncertain. Trimming cost V 2 bases and J 2 bases, with 4 bases left between them. Germline V CDR1 and CDR2: GTSNPN, SVGIG (reference sequence). This CDR3 comprises 12 residues. The CDR3 DNA is TGTGCCTGGAGTCAGGGCAATCAGCCCCAGCATTTT. It encodes CAWSQGNQPQHF.

The rearrangement uses TRBV4-1 and TRBJ1-1; D call uncertain. The CDR3 has 14 amino acids. The germline CDR1 and CDR2 sequences are MGHRA and YSYEKL. The V end was cut by 0 bases, the J end by 4 bases, with 9 bases between. CDR3 DNA sequence: TGCGCCAGCAGCCAAGATCAGGCAAGCACTGAAGCTTTCTTT. Amino acids: CASSQDQASTEAFF.